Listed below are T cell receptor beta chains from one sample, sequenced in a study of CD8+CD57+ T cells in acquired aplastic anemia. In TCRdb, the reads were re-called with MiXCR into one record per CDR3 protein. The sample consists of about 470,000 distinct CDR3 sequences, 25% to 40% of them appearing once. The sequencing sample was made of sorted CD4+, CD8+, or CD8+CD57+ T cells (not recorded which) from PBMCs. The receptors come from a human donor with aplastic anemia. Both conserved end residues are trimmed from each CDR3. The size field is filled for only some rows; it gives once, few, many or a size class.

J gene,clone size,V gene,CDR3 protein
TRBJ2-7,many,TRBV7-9,ASSNGLAVGNEQY
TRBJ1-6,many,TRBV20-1,SARGSSNSPLH
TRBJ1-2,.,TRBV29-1,SAYRDRDGYT
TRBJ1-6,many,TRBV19,ASSTGTANSPLH
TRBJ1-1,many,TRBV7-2,ASSPWGTNTEAF
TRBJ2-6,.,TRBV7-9,ASSLPSGANVLT
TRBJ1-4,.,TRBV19,ASSVWLSTNEKLF
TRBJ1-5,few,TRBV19,ASSIPGAQPQH
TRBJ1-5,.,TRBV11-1,ASSLVTLNRTNQPQH
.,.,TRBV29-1,SAWEQGVEAF
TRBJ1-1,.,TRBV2,ASRDRGPNTEAF
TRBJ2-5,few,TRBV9,ASSPVGVLGIETQY
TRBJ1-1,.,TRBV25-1,ASRKGLWGGRGTEAF
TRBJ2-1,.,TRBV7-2,AISRLVNEQF
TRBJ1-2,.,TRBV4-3,ASSQGGVPKGGYGYT
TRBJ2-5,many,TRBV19,ASTTWRGGQETQY
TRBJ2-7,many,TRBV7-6,ASSFKGGPEQY
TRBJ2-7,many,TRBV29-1,SGGDSTYEQY
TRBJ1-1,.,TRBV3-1,ASSQESGAF
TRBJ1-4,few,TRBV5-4,ASSLAGTGHEKLF
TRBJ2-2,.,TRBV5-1,ASSFRPGQGWDTGELF
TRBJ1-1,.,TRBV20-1,SASRTGDTEAF
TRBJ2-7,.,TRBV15,ATSSGTRNGAERY
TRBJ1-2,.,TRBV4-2,ASRRTGGGDINYGYT